This T cell receptor beta chain emerged from a study of blood T cell repertoires in COVID-19. In the study overall: Acute and convalescent COVID-19 samples came from the United States, Italy and Spain. Nucleic acid was either cDNA or gDNA, and it came from T cells, B-cell-depleted T cells, or PBMCs.

Participants spanned ages about 18 to 100 years and resided in about 25 US areas. The CDR3 runs 14 residues. From germline, CDR1 is KGHDR and CDR2 SFDVKD. The V and J ends lost 8 bases and 7 bases, in that order; junction bases with no gene match: 10. Per the original data handling: Estimated nucleated cell counts came from reference gene primer amplification. The method was immunoSEQ multiplex PCR; TCRdb's version includes in-frame clones alone and lacks a portion of them. D and trimming come from the DNA, and the V and J calls and clone size come from that table. The table records roughly 400,000 clones, approximately 91% of them present only once. The count of this clone is one.

Specimen: PBMCs or T cells enriched from blood (not recorded which). The source of this sequence is a woman aged 40-49 years with acute COVID-19. The chain has TRBV24-1 and TRBJ2-7, with TRBD1 identical over 10 bases. The CDR3 DNA reads as TGTGCCACCATGGGGGACAGGGGAAGTCGGGAGCAGTACTTC. Amino acid sequence: CATMGDRGSREQYF.